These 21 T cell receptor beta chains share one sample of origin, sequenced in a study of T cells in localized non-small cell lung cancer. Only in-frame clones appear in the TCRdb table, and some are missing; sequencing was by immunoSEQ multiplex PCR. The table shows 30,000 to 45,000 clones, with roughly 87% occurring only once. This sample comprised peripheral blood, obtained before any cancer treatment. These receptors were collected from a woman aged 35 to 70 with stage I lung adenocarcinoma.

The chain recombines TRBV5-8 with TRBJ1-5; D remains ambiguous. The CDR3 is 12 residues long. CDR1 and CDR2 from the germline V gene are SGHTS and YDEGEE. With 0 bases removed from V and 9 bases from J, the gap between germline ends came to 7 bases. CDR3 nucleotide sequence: TGTGCCAGCAGCTTGGACGTCCGGCCCCAGCATTTT. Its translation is CASSLDVRPQHF. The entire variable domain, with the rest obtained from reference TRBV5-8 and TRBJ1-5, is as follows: EAGVTQSPTHLIKTRGQQATLRCSPISGHTSVYWYQQALGLGLQFLLWYDEGEERNRGNFPPRFSGRQFPNYSSELNVNALELEDSALYLCASSLDVRPQHFGDGTRLSIL.

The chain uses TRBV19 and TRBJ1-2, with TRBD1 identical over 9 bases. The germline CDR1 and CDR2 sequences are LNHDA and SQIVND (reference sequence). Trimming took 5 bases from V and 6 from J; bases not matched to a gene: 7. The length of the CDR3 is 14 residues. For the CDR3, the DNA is TGTGCCAGTAGTGTACAGACAGGGGGACATGGCTACACCTTC. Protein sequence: CASSVQTGGHGYTF.

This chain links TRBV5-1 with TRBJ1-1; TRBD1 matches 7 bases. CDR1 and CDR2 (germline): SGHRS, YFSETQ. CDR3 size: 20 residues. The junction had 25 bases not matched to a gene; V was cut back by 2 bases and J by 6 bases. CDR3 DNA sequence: TGCGCCAGCAGCTTCGGTACACGGACAGGCGCCCATAGTGGGGGCCCTGAAGCTTTCTTT. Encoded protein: CASSFGTRTGAHSGGPEAFF.

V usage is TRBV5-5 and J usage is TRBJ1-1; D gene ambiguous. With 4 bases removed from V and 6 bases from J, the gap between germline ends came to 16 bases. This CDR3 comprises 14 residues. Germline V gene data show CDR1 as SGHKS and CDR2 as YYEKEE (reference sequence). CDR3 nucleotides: TGTGCCAGCAGCCCAGGATTAAGTTGGTCTGAAGCTTTCTTT. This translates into CASSPGLSWSEAFF.

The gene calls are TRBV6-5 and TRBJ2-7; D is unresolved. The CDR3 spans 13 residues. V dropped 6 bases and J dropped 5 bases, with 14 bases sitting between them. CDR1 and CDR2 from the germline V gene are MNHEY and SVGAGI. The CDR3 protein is CASRCRLFDEQYF. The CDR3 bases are TGTGCCAGCAGATGCCGACTGTTCGACGAGCAGTACTTC.

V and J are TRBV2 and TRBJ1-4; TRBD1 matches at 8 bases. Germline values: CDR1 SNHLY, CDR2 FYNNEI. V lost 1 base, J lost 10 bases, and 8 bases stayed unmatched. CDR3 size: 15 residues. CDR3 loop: CASSEGRGQFGKLFF. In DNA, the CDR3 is TGTGCCAGCAGTGAAGGCAGGGGGCAATTTGGAAAACTGTTTTTT.

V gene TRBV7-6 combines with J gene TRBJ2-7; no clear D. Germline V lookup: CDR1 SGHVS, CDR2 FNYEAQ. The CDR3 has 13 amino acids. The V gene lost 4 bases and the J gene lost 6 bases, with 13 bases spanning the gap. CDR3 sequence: CASSSWRTTEQYF. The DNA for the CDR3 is TGTGCCAGCAGCTCCTGGAGAACCACCGAGCAGTACTTC.

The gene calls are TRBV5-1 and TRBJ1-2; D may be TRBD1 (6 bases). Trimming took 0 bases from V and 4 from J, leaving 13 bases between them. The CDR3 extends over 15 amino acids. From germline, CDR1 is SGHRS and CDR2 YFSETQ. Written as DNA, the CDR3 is TGCGCCAGCAGCTTGGCCGGGACAATCAGCTATGGCTACACCTTC. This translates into CASSLAGTISYGYTF.

Here the CDR3 reads CASSFTGGNTIYF. The CDR3 nucleotides read TGTGCCAGCAGCTTTACCGGTGGAAACACCATATATTTT. This sequence joins TRBV7-2 and TRBJ1-3; D is undetermined. The CDR3 extends over 13 amino acids. The V gene lost 3 bases and the J gene lost 3 bases, with 6 bases spanning the gap. The V gene's germline CDR1 is SGHTA and CDR2 FQGNSA.

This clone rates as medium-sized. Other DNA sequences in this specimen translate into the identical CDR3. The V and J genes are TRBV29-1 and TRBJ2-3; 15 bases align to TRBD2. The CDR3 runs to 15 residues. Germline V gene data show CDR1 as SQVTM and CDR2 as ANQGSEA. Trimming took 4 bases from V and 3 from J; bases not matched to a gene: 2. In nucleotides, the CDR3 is TGCAGCGTTGGGGGACTAGCGGGGGGTACAGATACGCAGTATTTT. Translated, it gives CSVGGLAGGTDTQYF.

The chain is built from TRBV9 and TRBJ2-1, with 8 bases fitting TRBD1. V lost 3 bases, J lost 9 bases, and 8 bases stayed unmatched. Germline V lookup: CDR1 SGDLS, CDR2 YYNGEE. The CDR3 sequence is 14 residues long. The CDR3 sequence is CASSDQGALGEQFF. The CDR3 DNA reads TGTGCCAGCAGCGACCAGGGGGCATTGGGTGAGCAGTTCTTC.

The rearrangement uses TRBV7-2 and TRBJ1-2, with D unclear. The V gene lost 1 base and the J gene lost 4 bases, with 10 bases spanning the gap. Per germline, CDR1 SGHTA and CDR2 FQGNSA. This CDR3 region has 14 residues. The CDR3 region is CASSLGVGVYGYTF. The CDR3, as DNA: TGTGCCAGCAGCTTAGGGGTCGGAGTCTATGGCTACACCTTC.

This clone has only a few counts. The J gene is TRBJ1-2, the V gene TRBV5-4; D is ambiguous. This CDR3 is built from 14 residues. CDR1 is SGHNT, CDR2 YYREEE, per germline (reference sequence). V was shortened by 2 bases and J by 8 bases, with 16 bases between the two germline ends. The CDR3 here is CASSLDRPGLGYTF. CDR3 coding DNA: TGTGCCAGCAGCTTAGATCGTCCGGGTTTGGGCTACACCTTC.

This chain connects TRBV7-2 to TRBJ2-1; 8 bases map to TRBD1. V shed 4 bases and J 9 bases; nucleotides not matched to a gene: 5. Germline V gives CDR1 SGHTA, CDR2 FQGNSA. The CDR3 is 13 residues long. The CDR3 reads CASSWTGNGEQFF. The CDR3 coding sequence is TGTGCCAGCAGCTGGACAGGGAACGGTGAGCAGTTCTTC.

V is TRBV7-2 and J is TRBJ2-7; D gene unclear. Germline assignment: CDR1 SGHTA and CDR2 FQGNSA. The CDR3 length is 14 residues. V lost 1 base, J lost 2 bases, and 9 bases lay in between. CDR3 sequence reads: CASSLGGRTYEQYF. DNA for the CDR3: TGTGCCAGCAGCTTAGGAGGACGGACCTACGAGCAGTACTTC.

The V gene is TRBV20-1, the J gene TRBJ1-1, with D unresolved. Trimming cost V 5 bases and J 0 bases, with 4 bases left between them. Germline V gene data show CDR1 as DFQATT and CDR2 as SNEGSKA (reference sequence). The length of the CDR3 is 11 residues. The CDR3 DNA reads TGCAGTGCTGGAGTGAACACTGAAGCTTTCTTT. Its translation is CSAGVNTEAFF.

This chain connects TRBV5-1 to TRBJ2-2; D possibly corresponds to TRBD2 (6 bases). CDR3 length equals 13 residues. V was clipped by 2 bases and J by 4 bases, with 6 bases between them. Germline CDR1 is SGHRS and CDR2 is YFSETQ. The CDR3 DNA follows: TGCGCCAGCAGCTTCGGGGGCACCGGGGAGCTGTTTTTT. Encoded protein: CASSFGGTGELFF.

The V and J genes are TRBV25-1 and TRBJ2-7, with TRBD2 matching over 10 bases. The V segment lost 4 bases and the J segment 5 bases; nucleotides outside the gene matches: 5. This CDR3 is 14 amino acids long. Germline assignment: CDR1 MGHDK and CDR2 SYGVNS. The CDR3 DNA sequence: TGTGCCAGCAGTGGTAGCGGGGGGCCCAACGAGCAGTACTTC. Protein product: CASSGSGGPNEQYF.

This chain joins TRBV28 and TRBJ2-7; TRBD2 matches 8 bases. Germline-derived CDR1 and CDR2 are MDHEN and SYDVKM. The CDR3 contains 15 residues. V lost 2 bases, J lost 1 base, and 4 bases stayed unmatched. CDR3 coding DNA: TGTGCCAGCAGTTTAACCGGGGGGGCATCCTACGAGCAGTACTTC. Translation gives CASSLTGGASYEQYF.

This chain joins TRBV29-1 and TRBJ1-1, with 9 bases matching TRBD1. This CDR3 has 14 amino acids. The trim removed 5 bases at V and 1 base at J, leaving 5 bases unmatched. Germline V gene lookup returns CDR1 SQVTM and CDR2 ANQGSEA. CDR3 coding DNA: TGCAGCGTTCAACCGACAGGGGGGAACACTGAAGCTTTCTTT. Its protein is CSVQPTGGNTEAFF.

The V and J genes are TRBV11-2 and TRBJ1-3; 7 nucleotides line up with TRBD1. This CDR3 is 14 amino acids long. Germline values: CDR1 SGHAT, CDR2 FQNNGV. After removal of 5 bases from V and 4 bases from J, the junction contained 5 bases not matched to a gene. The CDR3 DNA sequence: TGTGCCAGCAGCACAGGGGTCATCGGAAACACCATATATTTT. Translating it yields CASSTGVIGNTIYF.